This TCR beta chain came from a study of blood T cell repertoires in COVID-19. Study as a whole: There were acute and convalescent COVID-19 samples, and they came from the United States, Italy and Spain. Sample material is recorded as cDNA or gDNA derived from T cells, B-cell-depleted T cells, or PBMCs.

Authors' methods: Amplifying reference gene primers gave estimates of nucleated cell counts. Sequenced by immunoSEQ multiplex PCR; TCRdb stores in-frame clones only, minus some. V, J and clone size are taken as reported in that table, and D and trimming were inferred from the DNA itself. The repertoire consists of some 260,000 clones, with around 90% occurring once and the leading ten covering roughly 0.8%. The trim removed 5 bases at V and 0 bases at J, leaving 9 bases unmatched. CDR1 is SGHNT, CDR2 YENEEA, per germline. The CDR3 contains 16 residues. Sequencing used peripheral blood. The clonotype comes from a woman in her twenties or thirties with acute or convalescent COVID-19. The V gene is TRBV11-3, the J gene TRBJ2-7; TRBD1 aligns across 8 bases. The CDR3 nucleotides read TGTGCCAGCAGCCCCTCATCAGGGGGCGGCTCCTACGAGCAGTACTTC. Translating it yields CASSPSSGGGSYEQYF.